These 5 T cell receptor beta chains came from one sample sequenced in a study of lymphopenia after photon versus proton radiotherapy. Sequencing used immunoSEQ multiplex PCR; TCRdb keeps in-frame clones, though not all of them. The data show some 25,000 clones, about four fifths seen once. Specimen: peripheral blood, collected from a patient treated with photon-based radiotherapy. The receptors come from a woman aged 50 to 60 with pancreatic cancer.

This rearrangement joins TRBV19 to TRBJ2-5; D call uncertain. The CDR3 length is 13 residues. Trimming cost V 1 base and J 3 bases, with 6 bases left between them. From germline, CDR1 is LNHDA and CDR2 SQIVND (reference sequence). Here the CDR3 DNA reads TGTGCCAGTAGTATAGGGCTTAAAGAGACCCAGTACTTC. Translated: CASSIGLKETQYF.

This chain links TRBV28 with TRBJ1-6; D gene uncertain. The CDR3 covers 12 residues. The V and J ends lost 6 bases and 7 bases respectively, with 7 bases between them. Germline V lookup: CDR1 MDHEN, CDR2 SYDVKM. In DNA, the CDR3 is TGTGCCAGCAGAACTGGGAATTCACCCCTCCACTTT. Translated: CASRTGNSPLHF.

The chain employs TRBV6-5 and TRBJ2-5; D is uncertain. In germline, CDR1 is MNHEY, CDR2 SVGAGI. The CDR3 runs to 13 residues. With 6 bases removed from V and 7 bases from J, the gap between germline ends came to 15 bases. CDR3 in DNA: TGTGCCAGCAGGGCCTCAACCATGGTGACCCAGTACTTC. Translated, it gives CASRASTMVTQYF.

The CDR3 DNA is TGTGCCAGCAGTCCAAGCCGGGCCGGGAGATCGGCCCAGTACTTC. Protein sequence: CASSPSRAGRSAQYF. V gene TRBV27 combines with J gene TRBJ2-5, with D tentatively TRBD2 (6 bases). Germline loops: CDR1 MNHEY, CDR2 SMNVEV (reference sequence). The CDR3 sequence is 15 residues long. Trimming removed 5 bases at V and 9 bases at J, with 22 bases between.

V gene TRBV7-2 combines with J gene TRBJ2-3; TRBD2 is a possible D gene (7 bases). In germline, CDR1 is SGHTA, CDR2 FQGNSA. The V and J ends lost 4 bases and 2 bases respectively, with 10 bases between them. The CDR3 runs 14 residues. This CDR3 is CASSWGGITDTQYF. Written as DNA, the CDR3 is TGTGCCAGCAGCTGGGGGGGCATCACAGATACGCAGTATTTT.